Here is one T cell receptor (beta chain) with its context. The method was immunoSEQ multiplex PCR; TCRdb's version includes in-frame clones alone and lacks a portion of them. The data show 55,000 to 75,000 clones, about 90% seen once. CDR3 length equals 14 residues. CDR1 LNHDA and CDR2 SQIVND come from the germline V gene (reference sequence). With 1 base removed from V and 7 bases from J, the gap between germline ends came to 10 bases. The sample belongs to a study of T cell changes during pregnancy in multiple sclerosis. Sample: peripheral blood, taken after pregnancy. The rearrangement links TRBV19 to TRBJ2-2, with D tentatively TRBD1 (5 bases). The source of this sequence is a female donor with multiple sclerosis, enrolled in a pregnancy study. The CDR3 DNA follows: TGTGCCAGTAGTATAGGTCTACAGGACGGGGAGCTGTTTTTT. Translation: CASSIGLQDGELFF.